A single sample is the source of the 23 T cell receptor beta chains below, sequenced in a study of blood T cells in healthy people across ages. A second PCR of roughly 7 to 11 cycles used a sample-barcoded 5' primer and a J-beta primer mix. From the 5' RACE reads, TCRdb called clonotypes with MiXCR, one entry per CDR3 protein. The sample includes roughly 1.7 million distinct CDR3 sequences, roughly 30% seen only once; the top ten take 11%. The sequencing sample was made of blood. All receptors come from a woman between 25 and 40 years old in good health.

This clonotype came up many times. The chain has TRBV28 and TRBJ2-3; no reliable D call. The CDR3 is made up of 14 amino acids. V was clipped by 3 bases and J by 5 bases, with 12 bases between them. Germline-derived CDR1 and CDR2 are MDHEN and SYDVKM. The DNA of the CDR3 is TGTGCCAGCAGTTTCGGCAGCCCTCGAGATACGCAGTATTTT. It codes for CASSFGSPRDTQYF.

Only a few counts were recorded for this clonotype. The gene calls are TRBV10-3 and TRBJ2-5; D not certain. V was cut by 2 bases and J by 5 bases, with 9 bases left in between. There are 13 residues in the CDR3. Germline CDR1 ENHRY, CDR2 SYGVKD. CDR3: CAISEGMGETQYF. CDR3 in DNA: TGTGCCATCAGTGAGGGGATGGGGGAGACCCAGTACTTC.

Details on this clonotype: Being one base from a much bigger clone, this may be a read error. The DNA for the CDR3 is TGTTCCAGCAGTCGGGACGGAAGCTCTGGGGCCAACGTCCTGACTTTC. Amino acid sequence: CSSSRDGSSGANVLTF. The chain links TRBV7-3 to TRBJ2-6, with D tentatively TRBD1 or TRBD2 (5 bases each). CDR3 size: 16 residues. CDR1 is SGHTA, CDR2 FQGTGA, per germline.

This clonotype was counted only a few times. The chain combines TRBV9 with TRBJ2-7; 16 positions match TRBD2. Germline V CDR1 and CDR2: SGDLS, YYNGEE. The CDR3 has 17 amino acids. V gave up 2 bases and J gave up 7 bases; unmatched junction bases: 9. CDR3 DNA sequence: TGTGCCAGCAGCGTCGGGACTAGCGGGAGGGCCCTAGAAGAGCAGTACTTC. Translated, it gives CASSVGTSGRALEEQYF.

The CDR3 region is CASSPARGQGKGGYTF. CDR3 in DNA: TGTGCCAGCAGCCCGGCCCGGGGACAGGGAAAGGGTGGCTACACCTTC. V and J are TRBV3-1 and TRBJ1-2, with 9 bases aligning to TRBD1. Germline CDR1 reads LGHDT; CDR2 reads YNNKEL (reference sequence). V lost 4 bases to trimming and J lost 7 bases; unmatched junction nucleotides: 13. This CDR3 spans 16 amino acids.

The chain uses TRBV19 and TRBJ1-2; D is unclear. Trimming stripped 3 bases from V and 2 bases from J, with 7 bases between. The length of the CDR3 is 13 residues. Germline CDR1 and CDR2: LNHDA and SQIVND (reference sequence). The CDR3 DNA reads TGTGCCAGTAGTATCTCCCCCAACTATGGCTACACCTTC. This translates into CASSISPNYGYTF.

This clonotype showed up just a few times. Written as DNA, the CDR3 is TGCGCCAGCAGCCTAGCGGGAGGGCGGATGGATGAGCAGTTCTTC. It specifies CASSLAGGRMDEQFF. The chain combines TRBV5-1 with TRBJ2-1; 12 nucleotides match TRBD2. Germline V gene lookup returns CDR1 SGHRS and CDR2 YFSETQ. V dropped 4 bases and J dropped 8; count of bases not matched to a gene: 7. The CDR3 length is 15 residues.

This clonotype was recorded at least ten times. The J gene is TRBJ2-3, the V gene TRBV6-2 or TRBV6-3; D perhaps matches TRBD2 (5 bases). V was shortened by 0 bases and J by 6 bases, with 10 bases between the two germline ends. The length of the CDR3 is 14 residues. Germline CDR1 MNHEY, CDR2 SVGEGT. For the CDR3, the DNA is TGTGCCAGCAGTTACTCCTCGGAGGAGGATACGCAGTATTTT. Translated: CASSYSSEEDTQYF.

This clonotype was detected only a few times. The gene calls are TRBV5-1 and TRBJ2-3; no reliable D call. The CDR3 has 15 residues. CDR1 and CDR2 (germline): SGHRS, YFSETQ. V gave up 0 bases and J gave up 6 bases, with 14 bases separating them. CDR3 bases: TGCGCCAGCAGCTTGGCCGTAGGCTTTGGGGATACGCAGTATTTT. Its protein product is CASSLAVGFGDTQYF.

CDR3 region: CSASSTFDLMNTEAFF. The CDR3 DNA sequence: TGCAGTGCTAGTAGTACCTTCGATCTCATGAACACTGAAGCTTTCTTT. The chain has TRBV20-1 and TRBJ1-1; D remains unclear. Per the germline V gene, CDR1 is DFQATT and CDR2 is SNEGSKA (reference sequence). Trimming took 3 bases from V and 0 from J, leaving 17 bases between them. The CDR3 length is 16 residues.

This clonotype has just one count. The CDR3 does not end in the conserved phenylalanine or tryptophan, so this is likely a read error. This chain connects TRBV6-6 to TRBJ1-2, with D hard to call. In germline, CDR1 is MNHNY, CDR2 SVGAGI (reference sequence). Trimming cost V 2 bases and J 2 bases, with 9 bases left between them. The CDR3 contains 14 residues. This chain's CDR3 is CASSYRTTNYGYTL. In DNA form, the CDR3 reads TGTGCCAGCAGTTACCGCACAACGAACTATGGCTACACCCTC.

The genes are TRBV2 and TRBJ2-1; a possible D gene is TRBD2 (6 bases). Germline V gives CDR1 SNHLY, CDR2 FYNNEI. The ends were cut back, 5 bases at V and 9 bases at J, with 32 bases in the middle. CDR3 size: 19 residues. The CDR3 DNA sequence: TGTGCCAGCAGTAACCTTCCCACTCGGCTCACACTTTTCGGGAGTGAGCAGTTCTTC. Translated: CASSNLPTRLTLFGSEQFF.

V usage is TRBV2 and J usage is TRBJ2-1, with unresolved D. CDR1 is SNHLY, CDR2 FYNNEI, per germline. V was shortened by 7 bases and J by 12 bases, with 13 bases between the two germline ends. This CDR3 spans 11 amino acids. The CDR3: CASTGGPRQFF. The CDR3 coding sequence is TGTGCCAGCACGGGTGGGCCCCGGCAGTTCTTC.

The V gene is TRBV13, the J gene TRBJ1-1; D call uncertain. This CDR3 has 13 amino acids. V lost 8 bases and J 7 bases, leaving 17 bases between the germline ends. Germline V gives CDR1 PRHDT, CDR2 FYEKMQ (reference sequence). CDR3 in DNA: TGTGCCAGCGTGGGGAGTTTTGGGCTTGAAGCTTTCTTT. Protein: CASVGSFGLEAFF. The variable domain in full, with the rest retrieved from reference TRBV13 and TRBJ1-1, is AAGVIQSPRHLIKEKRETATLKCYPIPRHDTVYWYQQGPGQDPQFLISFYEKMQSDKGSIPDRFSAQQFSDYHSELNMSSLELGDSALYFCASVGSFGLEAFFGQGTRLTVV.

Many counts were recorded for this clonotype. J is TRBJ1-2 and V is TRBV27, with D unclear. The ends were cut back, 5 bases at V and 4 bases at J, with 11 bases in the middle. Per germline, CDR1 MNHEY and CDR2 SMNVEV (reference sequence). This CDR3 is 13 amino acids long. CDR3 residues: CASSPGGLYGYTF. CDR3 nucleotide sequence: TGTGCCAGCAGTCCGGGCGGGCTCTATGGCTACACCTTC.

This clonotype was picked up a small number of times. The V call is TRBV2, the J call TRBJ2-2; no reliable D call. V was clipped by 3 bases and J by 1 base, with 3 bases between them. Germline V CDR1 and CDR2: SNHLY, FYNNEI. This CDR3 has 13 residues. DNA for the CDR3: TGTGCCAGCAGTGAGCGGAACACCGGGGAGCTGTTTTTT. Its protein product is CASSERNTGELFF.

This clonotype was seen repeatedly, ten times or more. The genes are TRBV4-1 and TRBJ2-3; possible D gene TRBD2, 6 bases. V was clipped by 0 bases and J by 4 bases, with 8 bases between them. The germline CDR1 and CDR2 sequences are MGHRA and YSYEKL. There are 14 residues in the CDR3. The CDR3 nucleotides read TGCGCCAGCAGCCAAGATCCGGGAGCAGATACGCAGTATTTT. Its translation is CASSQDPGADTQYF.

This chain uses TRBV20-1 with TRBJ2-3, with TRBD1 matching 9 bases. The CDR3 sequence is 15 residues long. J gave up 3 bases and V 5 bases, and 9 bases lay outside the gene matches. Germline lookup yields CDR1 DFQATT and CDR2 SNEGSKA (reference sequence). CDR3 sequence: CSAPIGGQGTDTQYF. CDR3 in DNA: TGCAGTGCTCCCATCGGGGGACAGGGAACAGATACGCAGTATTTT.

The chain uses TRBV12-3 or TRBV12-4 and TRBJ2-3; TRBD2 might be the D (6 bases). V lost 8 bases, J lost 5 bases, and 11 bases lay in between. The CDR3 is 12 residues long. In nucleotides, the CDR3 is TGTGCCAGCGCCCTAGCGCAAGATACGCAGTATTTT. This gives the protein CASALAQDTQYF.

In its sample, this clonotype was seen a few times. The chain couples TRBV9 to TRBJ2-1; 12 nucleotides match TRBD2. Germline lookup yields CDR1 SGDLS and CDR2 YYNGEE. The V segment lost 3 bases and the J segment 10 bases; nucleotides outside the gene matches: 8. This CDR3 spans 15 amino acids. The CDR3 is CASSAGLAGPYEQFF. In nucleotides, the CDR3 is TGTGCCAGCAGCGCCGGACTAGCGGGGCCCTACGAGCAGTTCTTC.

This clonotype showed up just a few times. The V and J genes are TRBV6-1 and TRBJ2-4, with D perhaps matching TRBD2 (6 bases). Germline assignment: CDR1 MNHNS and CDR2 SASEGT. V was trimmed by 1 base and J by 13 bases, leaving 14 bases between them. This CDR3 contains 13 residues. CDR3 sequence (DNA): TGTGCCAGCAGTGAAGTATTGCGGGGTGAGCAGTACTTC. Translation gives CASSEVLRGEQYF.

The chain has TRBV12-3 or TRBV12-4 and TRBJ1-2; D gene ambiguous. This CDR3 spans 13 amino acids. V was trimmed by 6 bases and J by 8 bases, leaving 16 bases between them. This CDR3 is CASRPGRSGGYTF. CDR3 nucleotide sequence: TGTGCCAGCAGACCGGGTCGGTCGGGGGGCTACACCTTC.

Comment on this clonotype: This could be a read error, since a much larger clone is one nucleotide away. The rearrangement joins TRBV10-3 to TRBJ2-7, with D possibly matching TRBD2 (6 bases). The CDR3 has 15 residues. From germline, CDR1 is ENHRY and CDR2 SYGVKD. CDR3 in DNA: TGTGTCATCAGTGAGTCCGGACTACCCCCCTACGAGCAGTACTTC. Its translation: CVISESGLPPYEQYF.